The following is a T cell receptor beta chain sequence with its context. What it binds is not known. This entry is derived from a study of shared clonotypes between healthy human individuals. Whole-study context: Researchers assigned three CD4 naive, three CD4 memory, two CD8 naive and one CD8 memory plate to each donor.

Study donors comprised healthy, HIV-negative adults devoid of recent acute infection or vaccination. Study outcomes and limitations: Among the subsets, naive ones generally showed larger estimated richness than memory ones. The generation probabilities recorded for non-shared clonotypes fell below those of clonotypes shared by all four donors.

The trim removed 4 bases at V and 2 bases at J, leaving 7 bases unmatched. The CDR3 is made up of 15 amino acids. Germline V gives CDR1 LNHDA, CDR2 SQIVND (reference sequence). Some clones are missing from TCRdb's copy, which holds only in-frame ones; the method was immunoSEQ multiplex PCR. This sample has 110,000 or so clones, with roughly 70% found just once. This clonotype originated in a young woman in good health. Material for sequencing was memory CD8+ T cells sorted from blood. Subset reported: CD45RO+ cells pooled with CCR7-negative TemRA cells. The rearrangement joins TRBV19 to TRBJ2-7; TRBD2 matches at 8 bases. Here the CDR3 DNA reads TGTGCCAGTAGTAATGCTCCGGGAGGGCCCTACGAGCAGTACTTC. It yields the protein CASSNAPGGPYEQYF.